Following are 24 T cell receptor beta chains from one sample sequenced in a study of radiotherapy plus CTLA-4 blockade in lung cancer. Clones were sequenced by immunoSEQ multiplex PCR, and TCRdb holds only the in-frame ones, with some missing. The sample gives roughly 32,000 clones, approximately 80% of which show up once; about 22% is in the top ten. This specimen consisted of peripheral blood, obtained from a patient treated with radiotherapy plus ipilimumab. All receptors come from a human donor with non-small cell lung cancer that progressed on radiotherapy plus ipilimumab.

The V and J genes are TRBV5-5 and TRBJ1-1; D is perhaps TRBD1 (5 bases). The CDR3 contains 13 residues. V dropped 4 bases and J dropped 10 bases, with 17 bases sitting between them. Germline CDR1 and CDR2: SGHKS and YYEKEE (reference sequence). The CDR3 here is CASSSLRGGGAFF. CDR3 in DNA: TGTGCCAGCAGCAGTCTGAGGGGAGGTGGAGCTTTCTTT.

The chain joins TRBV18 to TRBJ2-7, with a weak D call TRBD2 (5 bases). Germline CDR1 is KGHSH and CDR2 is LQKENI. The CDR3 is 13 amino acids. The V gene lost 4 bases and the J gene lost 5 bases, with 12 bases spanning the gap. As DNA, the CDR3 is TGTGCCAGCTCACGCCCACTAGTGAACGAGCAGTACTTC. This codes for CASSRPLVNEQYF.

This clone was found once. The chain joins TRBV28 to TRBJ1-1, with TRBD1 matching 10 bases. J lost 4 bases, V lost 6 bases, and 5 bases had no gene match. The CDR3 length is 14 residues. CDR1 MDHEN and CDR2 SYDVKM come from the germline V gene. DNA for the CDR3: TGTGCCAGCAGCTCGGGACAGGGGAGCACTGAAGCTTTCTTT. It yields the protein CASSSGQGSTEAFF.

The genes are TRBV11-3 and TRBJ2-5; D is possibly TRBD1 (6 bases). The V and J ends lost 5 bases and 4 bases respectively, with 14 bases between them. The CDR3 runs to 14 residues. Germline lookup yields CDR1 SGHNT and CDR2 YENEEA. CDR3 sequence: CASSPEWTVETQYF. The DNA of the CDR3 is TGTGCCAGCAGCCCAGAATGGACAGTAGAGACCCAGTACTTC.

This chain connects TRBV5-1 to TRBJ2-7, with D possibly TRBD1 on 5 matching bases. The CDR3 runs to 11 residues. Deletions cut 1 base from V and 6 bases from J, with 5 bases between. The germline V gene encodes CDR1 SGHRS and CDR2 YFSETQ. The CDR3 loop is CASSLQGEQYF. The CDR3 DNA sequence: TGCGCCAGCAGCTTGCAGGGCGAGCAGTACTTC.

This chain joins TRBV29-1 and TRBJ1-1; D is perhaps TRBD1 (6 bases). Trimming left V 6 bases short and J 4 bases short, with 15 bases between. Per germline, CDR1 SQVTM and CDR2 ANQGSEA. The CDR3 runs to 13 residues. The CDR3: CSVQRGLGTEAFF. DNA for the CDR3: TGCAGCGTGCAGCGGGGGCTTGGCACTGAAGCTTTCTTT. The full variable domain, completed using reference TRBV29-1 and TRBJ1-1, is SAVISQKPSRDICQRGTSLTIQCQVDSQVTMMFWYRQQPGQSLTLIATANQGSEATYESGFVIDKFPISRPNLTFSTLTVSNMSPEDSSIYLCSVQRGLGTEAFFGQGTRLTVV.

The chain carries TRBV12-5 and TRBJ2-2, with D perhaps matching TRBD1 (5 bases). Trimming took 8 bases from V and 6 from J, leaving 13 bases between them. Germline V gene data show CDR1 as LGHNT and CDR2 as FRNRAP. This CDR3 comprises 13 residues. The CDR3 sequence is CASRALQAGELFF. CDR3 in DNA: TGTGCTAGTCGGGCCTTACAGGCCGGGGAGCTGTTTTTT.

The J gene is TRBJ2-7, the V gene TRBV2; 11 bases are shared with TRBD2. Germline-derived CDR1 and CDR2 are SNHLY and FYNNEI. This CDR3 spans 15 amino acids. The J segment lost 3 bases and the V segment lost 1 base, leaving 2 bases of the junction unmatched. In DNA, the CDR3 is TGTGCCAGCAGTGAAGGACTAGCGGGGAGCTACGAGCAGTACTTC. Translated: CASSEGLAGSYEQYF.

The V gene is TRBV5-1, the J gene TRBJ2-5; 8 positions match TRBD1. In germline, CDR1 is SGHRS, CDR2 YFSETQ. J was trimmed by 4 bases and V by 2 bases; bases with no gene match: 7. There are 15 residues in the CDR3. This CDR3 reads CASSFGQGGGETQYF. DNA for the CDR3: TGCGCCAGCAGCTTCGGACAGGGTGGTGGAGAGACCCAGTACTTC.

The V and J genes are TRBV2 and TRBJ1-4; 9 positions match TRBD1. CDR1 is SNHLY and CDR2 is FYNNEI in the germline V gene. With 6 bases clipped from V and 5 bases from J, the junction kept 7 bases outside the gene matches. The CDR3 extends over 15 amino acids. The CDR3 is CASRRTGERNEKLFF. The CDR3 DNA follows: TGTGCCAGCAGAAGGACAGGGGAACGGAATGAAAAACTGTTTTTT.

This chain joins TRBV14 and TRBJ1-4; D is uncertain. The CDR3 consists of 13 residues. Germline V CDR1 and CDR2: SGHDN, FVKESK. Trimming stripped 1 base from V and 8 bases from J, with 8 bases between. The CDR3 is CASSQGNREKLFF. Here the CDR3 DNA reads TGTGCCAGCAGCCAAGGAAACCGGGAAAAACTGTTTTTT.

The V gene is TRBV10-2, the J gene TRBJ2-6; 7 bases agree with TRBD1. The CDR3 sequence is 18 residues long. The germline CDR1 and CDR2 sequences are WSHSY and SAAADI. The ends lost 4 bases at V and 0 bases at J; junction bases unmatched: 9. As DNA, the CDR3 is TGCGCCAGCAGTGGGGGGACGACAGGGAGCTCTGGGGCCAACGTCCTGACTTTC. It yields the protein CASSGGTTGSSGANVLTF.

The chain recombines TRBV5-1 with TRBJ1-2, with 7 positions matching TRBD1. The CDR3 covers 17 residues. Germline CDR1 is SGHRS and CDR2 is YFSETQ. With 0 bases clipped from V and 2 bases from J, the junction kept 10 bases outside the gene matches. CDR3 in amino acids: CASSLEGVTGFNYGYTF. CDR3 coding DNA: TGCGCCAGCAGCTTGGAAGGTGTGACAGGGTTCAACTATGGCTACACCTTC.

This rearrangement joins TRBV10-2 to TRBJ1-1; D is undetermined. This CDR3 spans 15 amino acids. V lost 2 bases and J 1 base, leaving 11 bases between the germline ends. Germline CDR1 reads WSHSY; CDR2 reads SAAADI. The CDR3 protein is CASSEGGQRNTEAFF. DNA for the CDR3: TGCGCCAGCAGTGAGGGTGGGCAGAGGAACACTGAAGCTTTCTTT.

The V and J genes are TRBV6-6 and TRBJ1-2; 10 bases match TRBD1. This CDR3 is built from 13 residues. V lost 2 bases, J lost 8 bases, and 2 bases stayed unmatched. CDR1 is MNHNY, CDR2 SVGAGI, per germline (reference sequence). Written as DNA, the CDR3 is TGTGCCAGCAGTTACGGGGACAGGGGAGGCTACACCTTC. Translating gives CASSYGDRGGYTF.

The chain has TRBV7-9 and TRBJ1-5, with D possibly matching TRBD1 (6 bases). In germline, CDR1 is SEHNR, CDR2 FQNEAQ (reference sequence). The CDR3 covers 16 residues. Trimming pared 2 bases from V and 4 bases from J, leaving 15 bases between. The CDR3 coding sequence is TGTGCCAGCAGCTTATCGGGTGGGGGCCCTAATCAGCCCCAGCATTTT. Protein product: CASSLSGGGPNQPQHF.

This chain links TRBV11-2 with TRBJ1-4, with TRBD1 matching 8 bases. Germline V gives CDR1 SGHAT, CDR2 FQNNGV. The CDR3 runs 16 residues. V gave up 5 bases and J gave up 8 bases; unmatched junction bases: 13. CDR3 sequence reads: CASSPTIGTGQEKLFF. In nucleotides, the CDR3 is TGTGCCAGCAGCCCAACCATTGGGACAGGACAAGAAAAACTGTTTTTT.

A word on this clone: A junction boundary mismatches the germline segment, possibly from a read error. V usage is TRBV6-1 and J usage is TRBJ2-7; perhaps TRBD1 as D (7 bases). Germline values: CDR1 MNHNS, CDR2 SASEGT. CDR3 length equals 13 residues. The CDR3 spells CASSEAREDRKIF. In DNA, the CDR3 is TGTGCCAGCAGTGAAGCGAGGGAGGACAGGAAAATCTTC.

The rearrangement joins TRBV18 to TRBJ2-7, with 8 bases lining up with TRBD1. After removal of 3 bases from V and 3 bases from J, the junction contained 4 bases not matched to a gene. The CDR3 sequence is 14 residues long. Germline values: CDR1 KGHSH, CDR2 LQKENI. CDR3 bases: TGTGCCAGCTCACCCGGGACAGGAGACTACGAGCAGTACTTC. It yields the protein CASSPGTGDYEQYF.

This sequence joins TRBV10-3 and TRBJ1-1, with D possibly being TRBD1 (5 bases). V was cut by 2 bases and J by 4 bases, with 14 bases left in between. Germline assignment: CDR1 ENHRY and CDR2 SYGVKD. The CDR3 totals 15 residues. DNA of the CDR3: TGTGCCATCAGTGAGGTGTGGAGGGGAGGCACTGAAGCTTTCTTT. The encoded protein is CAISEVWRGGTEAFF.

The V call is TRBV9, the J call TRBJ2-5; D is ambiguous. Germline values: CDR1 SGDLS, CDR2 YYNGEE. Trimming removed 0 bases at V and 4 bases at J, with 16 bases between. This CDR3 comprises 16 residues. The CDR3 sequence: CASSVESDFTVETQYF. In DNA form, the CDR3 reads TGTGCCAGCAGCGTAGAGAGTGATTTCACTGTAGAGACCCAGTACTTC.

The gene calls are TRBV6-5 and TRBJ2-5, with a tentative D call TRBD2 (6 bases). The CDR3 has 16 amino acids. V was shortened by 0 bases and J by 5 bases, with 16 bases between the two germline ends. Germline assignment: CDR1 MNHEY and CDR2 SVGAGI. This CDR3 reads CASSYSTGGVFETQYF. The DNA for the CDR3 is TGTGCCAGCAGTTACTCCACCGGAGGGGTTTTTGAGACCCAGTACTTC.

This chain connects TRBV7-9 to TRBJ2-1, with D possibly being TRBD1 (5 bases). The CDR3 sequence is 13 residues long. V was shortened by 5 bases and J by 8 bases, with 13 bases between the two germline ends. The V gene's germline CDR1 is SEHNR and CDR2 FQNEAQ (reference sequence). CDR3 in DNA: TGTGCCAGCAGCCTCGCTGGCAGGGATGAGCAGTTCTTC. Protein product: CASSLAGRDEQFF.

The chain is built from TRBV5-5 and TRBJ2-1; D is possibly TRBD2 (6 bases). CDR1 and CDR2 from the germline V gene are SGHKS and YYEKEE (reference sequence). Trimming took off 6 bases at V and 0 bases at J, with 13 bases between the two ends. The CDR3 contains 15 residues. CDR3 sequence: CASTLGGSSYNEQFF. CDR3 bases: TGTGCCAGCACCCTGGGGGGTAGCTCCTACAATGAGCAGTTCTTC.